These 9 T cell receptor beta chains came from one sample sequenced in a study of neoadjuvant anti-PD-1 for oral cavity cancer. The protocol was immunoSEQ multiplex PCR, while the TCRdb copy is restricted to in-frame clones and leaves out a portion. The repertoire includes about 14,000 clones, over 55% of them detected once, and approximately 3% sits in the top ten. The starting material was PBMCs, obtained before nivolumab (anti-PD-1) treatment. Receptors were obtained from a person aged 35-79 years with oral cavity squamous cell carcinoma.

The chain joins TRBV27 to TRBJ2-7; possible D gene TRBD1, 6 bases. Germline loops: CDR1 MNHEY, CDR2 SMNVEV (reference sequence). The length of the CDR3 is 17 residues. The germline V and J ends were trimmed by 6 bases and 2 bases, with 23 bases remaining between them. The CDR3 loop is CASRPNYSGQKTYEQYF. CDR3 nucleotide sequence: TGTGCCAGCAGACCAAACTACTCGGGACAAAAAACCTACGAGCAGTACTTC.

The CDR3 protein is CASSQDARNSEQYF. The CDR3 DNA is TGCGCCAGCAGCCAAGATGCCCGGAACTCCGAGCAGTACTTC. This chain uses TRBV4-1 with TRBJ2-7; D uncertain. Germline CDR1 reads MGHRA; CDR2 reads YSYEKL. The V gene lost 0 bases and the J gene lost 6 bases, with 12 bases spanning the gap. The CDR3 has 14 amino acids.

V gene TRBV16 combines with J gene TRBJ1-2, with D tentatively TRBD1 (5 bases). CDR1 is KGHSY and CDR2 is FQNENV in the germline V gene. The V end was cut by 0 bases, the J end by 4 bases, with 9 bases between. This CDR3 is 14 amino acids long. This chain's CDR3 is CASSQSSQAYGYTF. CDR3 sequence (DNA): TGTGCCAGCAGCCAATCATCACAGGCCTATGGCTACACCTTC.

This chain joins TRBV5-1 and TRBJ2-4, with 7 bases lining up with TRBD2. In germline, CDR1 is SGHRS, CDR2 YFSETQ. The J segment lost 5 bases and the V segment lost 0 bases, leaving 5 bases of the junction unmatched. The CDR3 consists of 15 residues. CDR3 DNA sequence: TGCGCCAGCAGCTTGGGTTCGGCGGGGGAAAACATTCAGTACTTC. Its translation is CASSLGSAGENIQYF.

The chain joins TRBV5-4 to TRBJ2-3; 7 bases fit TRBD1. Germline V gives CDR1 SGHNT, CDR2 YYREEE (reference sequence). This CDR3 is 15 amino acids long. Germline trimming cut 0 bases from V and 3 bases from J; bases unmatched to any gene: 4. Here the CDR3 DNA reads TGTGCCAGCAGCTTGGGACAGGGAGTAACAGATACGCAGTATTTT. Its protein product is CASSLGQGVTDTQYF.

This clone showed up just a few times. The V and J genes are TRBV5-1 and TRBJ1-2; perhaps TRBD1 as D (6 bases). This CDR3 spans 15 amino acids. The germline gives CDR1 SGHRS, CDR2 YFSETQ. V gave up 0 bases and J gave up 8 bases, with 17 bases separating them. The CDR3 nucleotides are TGCGCCAGCAGCTTGGCCGAGGGGGAAGGATACGGCTACACCTTC. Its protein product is CASSLAEGEGYGYTF.

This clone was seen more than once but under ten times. CDR3 in DNA: TGCGCCAGCAGCACGGGGACAGGAATCTACGAGCAGTACTTC. This translates into CASSTGTGIYEQYF. This chain joins TRBV5-1 and TRBJ2-7; 8 nucleotides match TRBD1. J lost 3 bases, V lost 4 bases, and 6 bases had no gene match. The CDR3 contains 14 residues. The germline V gene has CDR1 SGHRS and CDR2 YFSETQ.

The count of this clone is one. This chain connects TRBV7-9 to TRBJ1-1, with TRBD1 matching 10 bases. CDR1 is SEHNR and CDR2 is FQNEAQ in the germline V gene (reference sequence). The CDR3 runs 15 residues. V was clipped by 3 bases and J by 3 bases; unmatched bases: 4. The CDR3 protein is CASSLRQGADTEAFF. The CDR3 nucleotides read TGTGCCAGCAGCTTGAGACAGGGGGCAGACACTGAAGCTTTCTTT. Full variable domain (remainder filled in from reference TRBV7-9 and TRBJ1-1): DTGVSQNPRHKITKRGQNVTFRCDPISEHNRLYWYRQTLGQGPEFLTYFQNEAQLEKSRLLSDRFSAERPKGSFSTLEIQRTEQGDSAMYLCASSLRQGADTEAFFGQGTRLTVV.

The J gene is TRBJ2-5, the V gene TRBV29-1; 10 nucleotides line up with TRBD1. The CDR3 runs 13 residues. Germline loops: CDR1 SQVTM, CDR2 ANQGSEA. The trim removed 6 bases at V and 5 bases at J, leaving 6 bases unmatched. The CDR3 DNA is TGCAGCGTGGACAGGGGGATGGTTGAGACCCAGTACTTC. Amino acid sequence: CSVDRGMVETQYF.